This TCR beta chain was recovered during a study of blood T cell repertoires in COVID-19 (dated by TCRdb to the early 2020s). Notes on the research overall: Collaborator samples came from the United States, Italy and Spain and covered acute and convalescent phases of COVID-19. The material from the prospective study consisted of cDNA or gDNA derived from T cells, B-cell-depleted T cells, or PBMCs. Deeply sampled blood TCRbeta repertoires from subjects exposed to, actively infected with, or recovered from COVID-19 were included in the dataset. The repertoires were released in a freely available public database meant as a resource for research on the immune response to SARS-CoV-2. The samples were drawn from the first 160 participants of the ongoing ImmuneRACE study and from 1,254 subjects provided by 6 global collaborators. A de-identified subject ID, COVID-19 status, age in years and sex were almost always included in the sample metadata. HLA class I and class II types, where available, came from metadata supplied by the sample provider rather than from assay-based typing. Beyond this particular receptor, the publication reports: The amount of clinical and demographic metadata varied by source and participant and was provided uncurated.

A second Seattle source provided samples from volunteer blood donors who had recovered from COVID-19. The collaborating institutions used their own protocols to collect whole blood in K2EDTA tubes. For TCRbeta analysis, collaborators shipped samples as frozen whole blood, isolated PBMCs, or DNA extracted from either of those sample types. TCRbeta CDR3 regions were amplified from genomic DNA by means of the immunoSEQ Assay, a bias-controlled multiplex PCR. Per the source publication's procedure: The number of nucleated cells in each sample was estimated by amplification of reference gene primers within the assay. To quantify the absolute abundance of each unique TCRbeta CDR3 rearrangement, sequence reads were collapsed and filtered. For each sample, productive Simpson clonality was calculated by taking the square root of Simpson's diversity index across productive rearrangements. Held by TCRdb, this immuneACCESS table contains in-frame sequences only and omits some clones. Under half of the omission traces to an unresolved V gene where checked; the cause of the rest is unknown. That table furnishes V, J and clone size, whereas the DNA furnished D and trimming. The sample table records approximately 130,000 clones; more than 75% of these occur just once. 18% of the sample lies in the top ten.

Remarks on this clone: Its antigen has not been determined. Per-base quality was not reported, and no clone a single base away is much larger than it.

The germline V gene sets CDR1 to SGDLS and CDR2 to YYNGEE. Spanning cysteine to phenylalanine, the CDR3 consists of 15 amino acids. The sequence is cut down to CDR3 DNA, 45 bases in frame from base 1. Trimming removed 0 bases from V and 3 bases from J; the gene matches leave 2 bases unexplained. The rearrangement joined TRBV9 to TRBJ2-5; 10 bases in the middle match TRBD2. Source material: peripheral blood. This TCR was sampled from a woman in her forties or fifties who had recovered from COVID-19. The CDR3 corresponds to CASSVGTSGEETQYF. The nucleotide sequence reads TGTGCCAGCAGCGTAGGCACTAGCGGGGAAGAGACCCAGTACTTC.